This is a list of T cell receptor beta chains from one sample in a study of T cell changes during pregnancy in multiple sclerosis. Assay: immunoSEQ multiplex PCR; the TCRdb copy retains only in-frame clones and omits some. Among about 59,000 clones listed, about nine tenths were seen once. The sample here was peripheral blood, taken in the second trimester of pregnancy. The receptors were sampled from a female donor in good health, enrolled as a control in a pregnancy study. The CDR3 runs from the conserved cysteine through the conserved F or W. D genes are given only for firm matches. A clone size is listed for some rows: how often the clone was seen (once, few, many), or a class if it is expanded.

d_gene	abundance	j_gene	v_gene	CDR3nt	CDR3aa
TRBD1	.	TRBJ1-3	TRBV28	TGTGCCAGCAGAGCCGGGACAGGGGGCTCTGGAAACACCATATATTTT	CASRAGTGGSGNTIYF
TRBD2	.	TRBJ2-7	TRBV7-6	TGTGCCAGCAGCTTAGAGTCGGGGGGATACTACGAGCAGTACTTC	CASSLESGGYYEQYF
.	.	TRBJ2-7	TRBV7-8	TGTGCCAGCAGCTTATTCAGGGATCCCTACGAGCAGTACTTC	CASSLFRDPYEQYF
TRBD1	.	TRBJ2-7	TRBV14	TGTGCCAGCAGCCAAGGCCGACAGGGTTTCTCCTACGAGCAGTACTTC	CASSQGRQGFSYEQYF
.	.	TRBJ2-5	TRBV5-4	TGTGCCAGCAGCTTGGGTGGTAGAGAAGAGACCCAGTACTTC	CASSLGGREETQYF
TRBD2	.	TRBJ2-7	TRBV30	TGTGCCAGAGCGGGGGATGCACTCCACGAGCAGTACTTC	CARAGDALHEQYF
TRBD2	.	TRBJ2-1	TRBV29-1	TGCAGCGTCGCGGGGGGCCCATCTGAGCAGTTCTTC	CSVAGGPSEQFF
.	.	TRBJ2-6	TRBV7-2	TGTGCCAGCAGCTCCCCAGCGACTGGGGCCAACGTCCTGACTTTC	CASSSPATGANVLTF
.	.	TRBJ2-1	TRBV18	TGTGCCAGCTCACCACCCATGGCCAAAAGCTCCTACAATGAGCAGTTCTTC	CASSPPMAKSSYNEQFF
TRBD1	.	TRBJ2-5	TRBV27	TGTGCCAGCAGTGACCAGACAGGGGGCGGTCGGGAGACCCAGTACTTC	CASSDQTGGGRETQYF
TRBD2	.	TRBJ2-7	TRBV19	TGTGCCAGTAGTATAGTTGGAGCGGGAGTGGGGTACGAGCAGTACTTC	CASSIVGAGVGYEQYF
TRBD1	.	TRBJ2-7	TRBV5-4	TGTGCCAGCAGCCAAGACAGGGGGCCTTACGAGCAGTACTTC	CASSQDRGPYEQYF
TRBD2	.	TRBJ2-7	TRBV5-4	TGTGCCAGCAGCCCGGGACTAGCGGGATCTAGCTCCTACGAGCAGTACTTC	CASSPGLAGSSSYEQYF
.	.	TRBJ2-6	TRBV27	TGTGCCAGCAGTTTATATTGGGTTTTCGGGGGAGCCGGGGCCAACGTCCTGACTTTC	CASSLYWVFGGAGANVLTF
TRBD2	.	TRBJ2-7	TRBV7-2	TGTGCCAGCAGCTTAGGTGTCAGCGGGGGCGAGCAGTACTTC	CASSLGVSGGEQYF
.	.	TRBJ2-1	TRBV21-1	TGTGCCAGCAGCAAAGACGGGGGAGGGTCCTACAATGAGCAGTTCTTC	CASSKDGGGSYNEQFF
.	.	TRBJ2-1	TRBV7-9	TGTGCCAGCAGCCCCGATCCGGGACTTAACAATGAGCAGTTCTTC	CASSPDPGLNNEQFF
TRBD2	.	TRBJ2-4	TRBV18	TGTGCCAGCTCACCGGGACTAGCGGGGGCCAAAAACATTCAGTACTTC	CASSPGLAGAKNIQYF
.	.	TRBJ2-5	TRBV19	TGTGCCAGTAGTACCGTAGAAATCGAGACCCAGTACTTC	CASSTVEIETQYF
TRBD2	.	TRBJ2-1	TRBV4-2	TGTGCCAGCAGCCCGTCCGGGGGGTCCCCCTACAATGAGCAGTTCTTC	CASSPSGGSPYNEQFF
TRBD2	once	TRBJ2-3	TRBV28	TGTGCCAGCACCGTCGCTAGCGGTAGCACAGATACGCAGTATTTT	CASTVASGSTDTQYF
.	once	TRBJ1-1	TRBV21-1	TGTGCCAGCAGCGTGCCGCAAAGGGGGTTGGGCACTGAAGCTTTCTTT	CASSVPQRGLGTEAFF
.	.	TRBJ2-1	TRBV5-4	TGTGCCAGCAGCCCTCGGGGGAGCTCCTACAATGAGCAGTTCTTC	CASSPRGSSYNEQFF
TRBD1	once	TRBJ2-5	TRBV13	TGTGCCAGCAGATCTCAGGGGGCAGGGGAGACCCAGTACTTC	CASRSQGAGETQYF
TRBD2	.	TRBJ2-5	TRBV4-1	TGCGCCAGCAGCCAGGGGGCCCTAGCGGGGCAAGAGACCCAGTACTTC	CASSQGALAGQETQYF
.	.	TRBJ2-7	TRBV7-8	TGTGCCAGCAGCTTGACCCAGGGGCCCTACGAGCAGTACTTC	CASSLTQGPYEQYF
.	.	TRBJ2-7	TRBV5-1	TGCGCCAGCAGCTTGGGGCAGGCTGGCTTAGAGCAGTACTTC	CASSLGQAGLEQYF
.	.	TRBJ1-4	TRBV30	TGTGCCTGGACTGGGGGGGCCGATGAAAAACTGTTTTTT	CAWTGGADEKLFF
TRBD1	.	TRBJ2-5	TRBV7-9	TGTGCCAGCAGTCGCGGACAGGGCCAAGAGACCCAGTACTTC	CASSRGQGQETQYF
.	.	TRBJ2-5	TRBV5-1	TGCGCCAGCAGCTTGGGGACACTAGGGGGCCAAGAGACCCAGTACTTC	CASSLGTLGGQETQYF
.	.	TRBJ2-4	TRBV4-1	TGCGCCAGCAGCCAAGGTGAGGGAGAGAGTTCGGATTTAGCCAAAAACATTCAGTACTTC	CASSQGEGESSDLAKNIQYF
.	.	TRBJ2-7	TRBV7-2	TGTGCCAGCAGCCAGTATAATGCGGGAGAGCAGTACTTC	CASSQYNAGEQYF
.	.	TRBJ2-7	TRBV28	TGTGCCAGCAGAACGATTGGGAGGAAGATCTACGAGCAGTACTTC	CASRTIGRKIYEQYF
.	.	TRBJ2-1	TRBV6-5	TGTGCCAGCAGTGACTCTGGGGGAGAGGGGGATGAGCAGTTCTTC	CASSDSGGEGDEQFF
TRBD2	.	TRBJ2-3	TRBV9	TGTGCCAGCAGCGTAGAACTAGCGGGGAATACGCAGTATTTT	CASSVELAGNTQYF
.	.	TRBJ1-2	TRBV6-5	TGTGCCAGCAGTCCCCAAGGGGGCTATGGCTACACCTTC	CASSPQGGYGYTF
.	once	TRBJ2-1	TRBV30	TGTGCCTGGAGTGTAAGGGGTAGTAAAAAGTTCTTC	CAWSVRGSKKFF
.	once	TRBJ2-7	TRBV27	TGTGCCAGCAGCCTCTGGGGTAGCGCCGCCTACGAGCAGTACTTC	CASSLWGSAAYEQYF
TRBD1	.	TRBJ1-4	TRBV2	TGTGCCAGCAGGGCTGGACAGGCCCTCGCAACTAATGAAAAACTGTTTTTT	CASRAGQALATNEKLFF
.	.	TRBJ2-7	TRBV4-1	TGCGCCAGCAGCCAAGATTTTGGGCTATGGGACGAGCAGTACTTC	CASSQDFGLWDEQYF
.	.	TRBJ2-7	TRBV7-6	TGTGCCAGCAGCCCAAACGAGGGCTACGAGCAGTACTTC	CASSPNEGYEQYF
.	.	TRBJ1-6	TRBV7-8	TGTGCCAGCAGCTTGGACGGGGAGTATAATTCACCCCTCCACTTT	CASSLDGEYNSPLHF
TRBD1	.	TRBJ2-3	TRBV5-4	TGTGCCAGCAGCCTCCCCAGGACAGGGTTGGCAGATACGCAGTATTTT	CASSLPRTGLADTQYF
TRBD2	.	TRBJ2-1	TRBV27	TGTGCCAGCAGCCGTCTAGCGGGGGGATCTCTTGGCAATGAGCAGTTCTTC	CASSRLAGGSLGNEQFF
.	.	TRBJ2-7	TRBV5-3	TGTGCCAGAAGCTTGTCTTTGCGGTTAGCCTACGAGCAGTACTTC	CARSLSLRLAYEQYF
.	.	TRBJ1-1	TRBV5-1	TGCGCCAGCAGCTTGAACTATCAGAACACTGAAGCTTTCTTT	CASSLNYQNTEAFF
TRBD2	.	TRBJ2-3	TRBV6-1	TGTGCCAGCAGCCGGCGGGAGGGGCTAAAGTATTTT	CASSRREGLKYF